Listed here are 30 T cell receptor beta chains from one sample, sequenced in a study of blood T cell repertoires in COVID-19. Method: immunoSEQ multiplex PCR; TCRdb's copy keeps in-frame clones and lacks some. In the table there are approximately 270,000 clones, 80% to 90% of which are singletons. Sequenced sample: peripheral blood. These TCRs come from a woman aged 70-85 years with acute or convalescent COVID-19.

The chain carries TRBV30 and TRBJ1-5; D is ambiguous. Germline V gene data show CDR1 as GTSNPN and CDR2 as SVGIG (reference sequence). The V and J ends lost 1 base and 7 bases respectively, with 11 bases between them. CDR3 size: 13 residues. The CDR3 loop is CAWSGGSEQPQHF. DNA of the CDR3: TGTGCCTGGAGTGGGGGTAGCGAACAGCCCCAGCATTTT.

The chain uses TRBV6-4 and TRBJ1-1; 7 bases are shared with TRBD1. Germline-derived CDR1 and CDR2 are MRHNA and SNTAGT. The CDR3 loop spans 14 amino acids. V lost 3 bases to trimming and J lost 7 bases; unmatched junction nucleotides: 8. CDR3 loop: CASSDGRWDSEAFF. In nucleotides, the CDR3 is TGTGCCAGCAGTGATGGGCGGTGGGACAGTGAAGCTTTCTTT.

V is TRBV5-1 and J is TRBJ2-1, with 14 bases lining up with TRBD2. Germline V gene sequence: CDR1 SGHRS, CDR2 YFSETQ. The CDR3 is 14 residues long. V trimming: 7 bases; J trimming: 7 bases; junction bases outside the gene matches: 4. The CDR3 nucleotides are TGCGCCAGCTATGGACTAGCGGGGGGTAATGAGCAGTTCTTC. Translation: CASYGLAGGNEQFF. The variable domain in full, completed from reference TRBV5-1 and TRBJ2-1, reads KAGVTQTPRYLIKTRGQQVTLSCSPISGHRSVSWYQQTPGQGLQFLFEYFSETQRNKGNFPGRFSGRQFSNSRSEMNVSTLELGDSALYLCASYGLAGGNEQFFGPGTRLTVL.

The rearrangement joins TRBV11-2 to TRBJ1-6; no definite D call. With 5 bases removed from V and 1 base from J, the gap between germline ends came to 12 bases. The CDR3 runs 16 residues. Germline CDR1 and CDR2: SGHAT and FQNNGV. For the CDR3, the DNA is TGTGCCAGCAGCCCCTCCTCCTCGTCCTATAATTCACCCCTCCACTTT. Translated: CASSPSSSSYNSPLHF.

CDR3 in amino acids: CASSYVGPEGGELFF. CDR3 DNA sequence: TGTGCCAGCAGTTACGTCGGGCCCGAGGGCGGGGAGCTGTTTTTT. V gene TRBV6-2 or TRBV6-3 combines with J gene TRBJ2-2; possible D gene TRBD2, 5 bases. The germline V gene encodes CDR1 MNHEY and CDR2 SVGEGT. CDR3 length: 15 residues. V was trimmed by 2 bases and J by 7 bases, leaving 14 bases between them.

As for this clone: Other DNA sequences of this sample code for an identical CDR3. This chain uses TRBV5-4 with TRBJ1-2, with 9 bases identical to TRBD1. This CDR3 is built from 13 residues. Per germline, CDR1 SGHNT and CDR2 YYREEE (reference sequence). Germline trimming cut 0 bases from V and 8 bases from J; bases unmatched to any gene: 2. This CDR3 is CASSLDRGHGYTF. DNA for the CDR3: TGTGCCAGCAGCTTGGACAGGGGGCACGGCTACACCTTC.

The chain has TRBV2 and TRBJ1-5, with D uncertain. Between the trimmed V and J ends, which lost 6 bases and 5 bases, there was a span of 14 bases. Germline loops: CDR1 SNHLY, CDR2 FYNNEI. The CDR3 totals 14 residues. The CDR3 loop reads CASSLAEGDQPQHF. In DNA form, the CDR3 reads TGTGCCAGCAGCCTGGCGGAGGGAGATCAGCCCCAGCATTTT.

The V and J genes are TRBV9 and TRBJ2-7; no reliable D call. Germline V lookup: CDR1 SGDLS, CDR2 YYNGEE. Between the trimmed V and J ends, which lost 0 bases and 2 bases, there was a span of 15 bases. This CDR3 has 16 amino acids. The CDR3 nucleotides are TGTGCCAGCAGCGTAGGATTTGGTCAAAGCGCCTACGAGCAGTACTTC. This encodes CASSVGFGQSAYEQYF. Together with reference TRBV9 and TRBJ2-7, the CDR3 gives the full variable domain: DSGVTQTPKHLITATGQRVTLRCSPRSGDLSVYWYQQSLDQGLQFLIQYYNGEERAKGNILERFSAQQFPDLHSELNLSSLELGDSALYFCASSVGFGQSAYEQYFGPGTRLTVT.

The chain has TRBV3-1 (or the pseudogene TRBV3-2) and TRBJ2-7, with D perhaps matching TRBD2 (5 bases). Per germline, CDR1 LGHDT and CDR2 YNNKEL (reference sequence). V was shortened by 1 base and J by 0 bases, with 13 bases between the two germline ends. This CDR3 is built from 16 residues. The CDR3 coding sequence is TGTGCCAGCAGCCAAGGGCCTCCGGGAACCTCCTACGAGCAGTACTTC. It is translated as CASSQGPPGTSYEQYF.

This clone was found a few times. V and J are TRBV3-1 (or the pseudogene TRBV3-2) and TRBJ1-4; the match to TRBD1 covers 7 bases. The CDR3 runs to 15 residues. V gave up 5 bases and J gave up 8 bases; unmatched junction bases: 11. Germline values: CDR1 LGHDT, CDR2 YNNKEL (reference sequence). CDR3 sequence reads: CASSASQGRGEKLFF. As DNA, the CDR3 is TGTGCCAGCAGCGCTTCACAGGGGCGGGGAGAAAAACTGTTTTTT.

V usage is TRBV6-1 and J usage is TRBJ1-2, with D unresolved. V dropped 1 base and J dropped 1 base, with 10 bases sitting between them. The CDR3 has 15 amino acids. Germline V gene sequence: CDR1 MNHNS, CDR2 SASEGT. The CDR3 region has the DNA TGTGCCAGCAGTGAAGTTTACACCCTTAACTATGGCTACACCTTC. It is translated as CASSEVYTLNYGYTF.

This chain uses TRBV6-5 with TRBJ2-1; a possible D gene is TRBD2 (5 bases). CDR3 size: 15 residues. Looked up from germline, CDR1 is MNHEY and CDR2 is SVGAGI. Deletions cut 6 bases from V and 2 bases from J, with 14 bases between. DNA for the CDR3: TGTGCCAGCAGATTGAGGGTAGAGACCTACAATGAGCAGTTCTTC. Residues: CASRLRVETYNEQFF.

Only a few counts were recorded for this clone. This sequence joins TRBV29-1 and TRBJ1-1; D is uncertain. The V end lost 7 bases, the J end lost 0 bases, and 6 bases lay between the germline ends. CDR1 SQVTM and CDR2 ANQGSEA come from the germline V gene. The CDR3 covers 11 residues. In DNA, the CDR3 is TGCAGCGGAACACTGAACACTGAAGCTTTCTTT. Protein product: CSGTLNTEAFF.

This clone was counted between two and nine times. This chain joins TRBV3-1 (or the pseudogene TRBV3-2) and TRBJ1-1; D remains unclear. CDR1 and CDR2 from the germline V gene are LGHDT and YNNKEL (reference sequence). The CDR3 is made up of 13 amino acids. Trimming stripped 2 bases from V and 7 bases from J, with 11 bases between. The CDR3 coding sequence is TGTGCCAGCAGCCAACAACAGCGGAATGAAGCTTTCTTT. Protein product: CASSQQQRNEAFF.

This chain connects TRBV4-1 to TRBJ1-2, with D possibly matching TRBD1 (5 bases). In germline, CDR1 is MGHRA, CDR2 YSYEKL. The length of the CDR3 is 16 residues. V was trimmed by 4 bases and J by 4 bases, leaving 19 bases between them. The CDR3 coding sequence is TGCGCCAGCAGCCCCCGACCGACAGTTTTGGGCTATGGCTACACCTTC. Residues: CASSPRPTVLGYGYTF.

V usage is TRBV6-1 and J usage is TRBJ1-5, with D possibly matching TRBD1 (5 bases). This CDR3 contains 15 residues. CDR1 and CDR2 (germline): MNHNS, SASEGT. Trimming took 2 bases from V and 2 from J, leaving 10 bases between them. In DNA, the CDR3 is TGTGCCAGCAGTGAACCAGGGCTTGGCAATCAGCCCCAGCATTTT. Amino acids: CASSEPGLGNQPQHF.

This clone has just one count. This sequence joins TRBV6-2 or TRBV6-3 and TRBJ2-1; 9 bases map to TRBD2. Germline CDR1 MNHEY, CDR2 SVGEGT. This CDR3 is built from 15 residues. After removal of 4 bases from V and 2 bases from J, the junction contained 3 bases not matched to a gene. CDR3 protein: CASSSSGGTYNEQFF. The CDR3 DNA sequence: TGTGCCAGCAGTTCGAGCGGGGGGACCTACAATGAGCAGTTCTTC.

The chain uses TRBV2 and TRBJ1-1, with 9 bases identical to TRBD1. The CDR3 spans 14 residues. V lost 4 bases and J lost 4; bases outside the gene matches: 4. CDR1 is SNHLY, CDR2 FYNNEI, per germline. The CDR3 nucleotides read TGTGCCAGCAGTGGGGACAGGGCTGCCACTGAAGCTTTCTTT. Translation gives CASSGDRAATEAFF.

The genes are TRBV6-1 and TRBJ2-1, with TRBD1 matching 11 bases. The V gene end was trimmed by 2 bases and the J gene end by 8 bases; junction bases not matched to a gene: 5. The CDR3 has 15 residues. Germline CDR1 MNHNS, CDR2 SASEGT. The CDR3 sequence: CASSEPGQGADEQFF. Written as DNA, the CDR3 is TGTGCCAGCAGTGAACCAGGACAGGGGGCGGATGAGCAGTTCTTC.

The chain couples TRBV3-1 (or the pseudogene TRBV3-2) to TRBJ2-1, with 9 bases matching TRBD1. Germline loops: CDR1 LGHDT, CDR2 YNNKEL (reference sequence). Unmatched junction bases numbered 8, after V lost 4 bases and J lost 4 bases. CDR3 length: 16 amino acids. The CDR3: CASSPRDRVTYNEQFF. The CDR3 DNA follows: TGTGCCAGCAGCCCCCGGGACAGGGTAACGTACAATGAGCAGTTCTTC.

The genes are TRBV2 and TRBJ2-1, with 9 positions matching TRBD2. In germline, CDR1 is SNHLY, CDR2 FYNNEI. The CDR3 extends over 15 amino acids. Trimming cost V 6 bases and J 4 bases; bases outside gene matches: 7. CDR3 region: CASRSGTSSYNEQFF. The CDR3 nucleotides are TGTGCCAGCAGATCCGGGACTAGCAGTTACAATGAGCAGTTCTTC.

V usage is TRBV2 and J usage is TRBJ1-1; 9 bases fit TRBD1. The CDR3 has 14 residues. Germline lookup yields CDR1 SNHLY and CDR2 FYNNEI. J gave up 4 bases and V 6 bases, and 6 bases lay outside the gene matches. This CDR3 is CASSTTGGITEAFF. CDR3 nucleotides: TGTGCCAGCAGCACGACAGGGGGTATCACTGAAGCTTTCTTT.

The V and J genes are TRBV5-1 and TRBJ2-3; TRBD2 aligns across 13 bases. Trimming took 7 bases from V and 2 from J; bases not matched to a gene: 7. Germline V gene lookup returns CDR1 SGHRS and CDR2 YFSETQ. The CDR3 contains 16 residues. The CDR3 bases are TGCGCCAGCGGGTCAGGACTAGCGGGGGCCACAGATACGCAGTATTTT. It specifies CASGSGLAGATDTQYF.

This clone showed up just once. The chain combines TRBV5-5 with TRBJ1-1; no definite D call. Germline V gives CDR1 SGHKS, CDR2 YYEKEE (reference sequence). The V end lost 5 bases, the J end lost 7 bases, and 18 bases lay between the germline ends. CDR3 length: 14 amino acids. CDR3 DNA sequence: TGTGCCAGCAGTTCCCGTCTGGGCCCCTTTGAAGCTTTCTTT. Protein product: CASSSRLGPFEAFF.

The chain couples TRBV6-5 to TRBJ1-2; 10 positions agree with TRBD1. After removal of 8 bases from V and 4 bases from J, the junction contained 10 bases not matched to a gene. Germline V gives CDR1 MNHEY, CDR2 SVGAGI. The CDR3 totals 15 residues. The CDR3 sequence: CASGDRGHSFYGYTF. The CDR3 nucleotides are TGTGCCAGCGGGGACAGGGGCCACTCCTTCTATGGCTACACCTTC.

This chain links TRBV20-1 with TRBJ2-5, with D perhaps matching TRBD2 (5 bases). The ends were cut back, 7 bases at V and 1 base at J, with 7 bases in the middle. The germline CDR1 and CDR2 sequences are DFQATT and SNEGSKA (reference sequence). The CDR3 loop spans 11 amino acids. DNA for the CDR3: TGCAGTGACGGGGTCCAAGAGACCCAGTACTTC. As protein: CSDGVQETQYF.

This clone appeared a single time. V gene TRBV6-5 combines with J gene TRBJ1-2; no reliable D call. Germline V gene sequence: CDR1 MNHEY, CDR2 SVGAGI. CDR3 size: 11 residues. The CDR3: CARQPNYGYTF. CDR3 nucleotides: TGTGCGAGGCAGCCAAACTATGGCTACACCTTC.

The chain joins TRBV11-2 to TRBJ1-1, with a possible D match to TRBD1 (5 bases). Germline lookup yields CDR1 SGHAT and CDR2 FQNNGV. Trimming stripped 1 base from V and 6 bases from J, with 9 bases between. There are 13 residues in the CDR3. The CDR3 region has the DNA TGTGCCAGCAGCTTAGCGGGGGTCCCTGAAGCTTTCTTT. Protein sequence: CASSLAGVPEAFF.

The gene calls are TRBV2 and TRBJ1-1, with 7 bases that match TRBD1. Germline CDR1 and CDR2: SNHLY and FYNNEI. The V and J ends lost 7 bases and 5 bases, in that order; junction bases with no gene match: 7. This CDR3 has 13 residues. This chain's CDR3 is CASTSRGTTEAFF. The DNA of the CDR3 is TGTGCCAGCACCAGCAGGGGGACTACTGAAGCTTTCTTT. Full variable domain (missing parts from reference TRBV2 and TRBJ1-1): EPEVTQTPSHQVTQMGQEVILRCVPISNHLYFYWYRQILGQKVEFLVSFYNNEISEKSEIFDDQFSVERPDGSNFTLKIRSTKLEDSAMYFCASTSRGTTEAFFGQGTRLTVV.

This chain uses TRBV5-1 with TRBJ2-3; maybe TRBD2 (5 bases). Trimming pared 1 base from V and 0 bases from J, leaving 15 bases between. The germline V gene has CDR1 SGHRS and CDR2 YFSETQ. This CDR3 is 17 amino acids long. The CDR3 sequence is CASSLMASPTSTDTQYF. The DNA for the CDR3 is TGCGCCAGCAGCTTGATGGCTAGCCCTACGAGCACAGATACGCAGTATTTT.